The 24 T cell receptor beta chains below all came from one sample that was sequenced in a study of control samples from healthy donors and cancer patients. TCRdb's table, derived via immunoSEQ multiplex PCR, lists solely in-frame clones and lacks some. The profile shows about 120,000 clones, more than 70% of them singletons. Sequenced sample: blood. The origin of the receptors is a woman aged 70-85 years in good health.

The chain uses TRBV4-1 and TRBJ1-1, with D possibly TRBD1 on 6 matching bases. The CDR3 sequence is 15 residues long. CDR1 and CDR2 from the germline V gene are MGHRA and YSYEKL. Trimming left V 4 bases short and J 0 bases short, with 12 bases between. The CDR3 protein is CASSPPDSMNTEAFF. For the CDR3, the DNA is TGCGCCAGCAGCCCCCCGGACAGCATGAACACTGAAGCTTTCTTT.

The chain joins TRBV25-1 to TRBJ1-1, with D unresolved. Germline CDR1 is MGHDK and CDR2 is SYGVNS. V lost 4 bases and J 1 base, leaving 16 bases between the germline ends. There are 16 residues in the CDR3. The CDR3 is CASSGDAGRGNTEAFF. In DNA form, the CDR3 reads TGTGCCAGCAGTGGCGACGCCGGGAGAGGGAACACTGAAGCTTTCTTT.

V usage is TRBV2 and J usage is TRBJ2-5; D perhaps matches TRBD2 (5 bases). The length of the CDR3 is 13 residues. V was trimmed by 4 bases and J by 4 bases, leaving 10 bases between them. Germline V gene data show CDR1 as SNHLY and CDR2 as FYNNEI. CDR3 in amino acids: CASSVGSRETQYF. CDR3 coding DNA: TGTGCCAGCAGTGTAGGGAGTAGAGAGACCCAGTACTTC.

This chain connects TRBV5-1 to TRBJ2-6, with a tentative D call TRBD2 (5 bases). The V end was cut by 7 bases, the J end by 1 base, with 12 bases between. This CDR3 is 15 amino acids long. In germline, CDR1 is SGHRS, CDR2 YFSETQ. CDR3 nucleotide sequence: TGCGCCAGCGACGGGGTCGGGTCTGGGGCCAACGTCCTGACTTTC. It translates to CASDGVGSGANVLTF.

The V call is TRBV5-1, the J call TRBJ1-2, with 9 bases identical to TRBD1. The V gene's germline CDR1 is SGHRS and CDR2 YFSETQ. The V and J ends lost 0 bases and 7 bases, in that order; junction bases with no gene match: 7. The CDR3 totals 15 residues. CDR3 amino acids: CASSLDSPDRGGYTF. CDR3 DNA sequence: TGCGCCAGCAGCTTGGATTCCCCGGACAGGGGTGGCTACACCTTC.

The chain joins TRBV7-9 to TRBJ1-1, with D maybe TRBD1 (6 bases). Germline V gene lookup returns CDR1 SEHNR and CDR2 FQNEAQ (reference sequence). This CDR3 has 15 residues. Trimming stripped 5 bases from V and 5 bases from J, with 18 bases between. In nucleotides, the CDR3 is TGTGCCAGCAGCCCCCCTGCGGGGGGCGTAACTGAAGCTTTCTTT. Protein product: CASSPPAGGVTEAFF.

V gene TRBV7-8 combines with J gene TRBJ2-7, with 7 nucleotides matching TRBD1. The CDR3 covers 16 residues. After removal of 5 bases from V and 12 bases from J, the junction contained 22 bases not matched to a gene. Germline V lookup: CDR1 SGHVS, CDR2 FQNEAQ. The CDR3 DNA reads TGTGCCAGCAGCGCCCGACAGGGTACGCAAACCTTAAGACTGTACTTC. Its translation: CASSARQGTQTLRLYF.

The chain combines TRBV11-2 with TRBJ1-1; 10 positions agree with TRBD1. With V trimmed by 5 bases and J by 5 bases, 8 bases remained unmatched. The CDR3 runs 15 residues. CDR1 and CDR2 (germline): SGHAT, FQNNGV. The CDR3 DNA reads as TGTGCCAGCAGCGGGAGACAGGGGGCTCTGACTGAAGCTTTCTTT. Its protein is CASSGRQGALTEAFF.

V and J are TRBV29-1 and TRBJ1-1; D is possibly TRBD1 (5 bases). V lost 6 bases to trimming and J lost 7 bases, with 12 bases between them. The CDR3 is 11 amino acids. Germline V lookup: CDR1 SQVTM, CDR2 ANQGSEA. The CDR3 nucleotides are TGCAGCGTCGCATGGGGGATTGAAGCTTTCTTT. Protein: CSVAWGIEAFF.

The V and J genes are TRBV10-3 and TRBJ1-1; D remains ambiguous. The CDR3 sequence is 14 residues long. Trimming left V 6 bases short and J 5 bases short, with 16 bases between. Germline CDR1 reads ENHRY; CDR2 reads SYGVKD. CDR3: CAIRLEGSGTEAFF. CDR3 in DNA: TGTGCCATCAGGCTCGAGGGCTCGGGAACTGAAGCTTTCTTT.

The CDR3 sequence is CASSLGDPNFQETQYF. The CDR3 nucleotides are TGCGCCAGCAGCCTGGGGGATCCAAATTTCCAAGAGACCCAGTACTTC. This sequence joins TRBV5-1 and TRBJ2-5; D assignment may be TRBD1 or TRBD2 (5 bases each). The CDR3 spans 16 residues. The germline V gene has CDR1 SGHRS and CDR2 YFSETQ. V was cut by 4 bases and J by 1 base, with 17 bases left in between.

The V and J genes are TRBV2 and TRBJ2-3; the D gene is possibly TRBD1 (5 bases). CDR3 length: 13 amino acids. Trimming pared 4 bases from V and 2 bases from J, leaving 7 bases between. The germline V gene encodes CDR1 SNHLY and CDR2 FYNNEI. This chain's CDR3 is CASSVGPTDTQYF. In DNA, the CDR3 is TGTGCCAGCAGTGTGGGGCCCACAGATACGCAGTATTTT.

This clone showed up just a few times. The chain couples TRBV11-2 to TRBJ1-5; 7 bases map to TRBD1. J gave up 4 bases and V 1 base, and 7 bases lay outside the gene matches. Germline V gene data show CDR1 as SGHAT and CDR2 as FQNNGV. The CDR3 sequence is 16 residues long. The CDR3 DNA sequence: TGTGCCAGCAGCTTAGGGTCAGGGGGTAGTAATCAGCCCCAGCATTTT. Translating it yields CASSLGSGGSNQPQHF.

This clone has only a few counts. The V call is TRBV4-1, the J call TRBJ2-5, with D perhaps TRBD1 or TRBD2 (6 bases each). There are 15 residues in the CDR3. The V end lost 5 bases, the J end lost 4 bases, and 17 bases lay between the germline ends. Germline assignment: CDR1 MGHRA and CDR2 YSYEKL. CDR3 residues: CASSSSLQGGETQYF. The CDR3, as DNA: TGCGCCAGCAGCTCGTCCCTACAGGGAGGAGAGACCCAGTACTTC.

The chain carries TRBV6-5 and TRBJ1-1; D gene uncertain. The germline V gene encodes CDR1 MNHEY and CDR2 SVGAGI. V gave up 5 bases and J gave up 4 bases, with 14 bases separating them. The CDR3 sequence is 14 residues long. CDR3 protein: CASSISWEITEAFF. The CDR3 region has the DNA TGTGCCAGCAGTATATCTTGGGAAATCACTGAAGCTTTCTTT.

CDR3 sequence (DNA): TGCGCCAGCAGCTTGGAGGTGACTAGCGCCTATGAGCAGTTCTTC. It codes for CASSLEVTSAYEQFF. The chain carries TRBV5-1 and TRBJ2-1; 8 bases align to TRBD2. CDR3 length: 15 amino acids. After removal of 0 bases from V and 8 bases from J, the junction contained 7 bases not matched to a gene. Germline-derived CDR1 and CDR2 are SGHRS and YFSETQ. Looking up the rest from reference TRBV5-1 and TRBJ2-1 gives the full variable domain: KAGVTQTPRYLIKTRGQQVTLSCSPISGHRSVSWYQQTPGQGLQFLFEYFSETQRNKGNFPGRFSGRQFSNSRSEMNVSTLELGDSALYLCASSLEVTSAYEQFFGPGTRLTVL.

The chain combines TRBV7-3 with TRBJ2-3; unclear D gene. The V gene lost 2 bases and the J gene lost 6 bases, with 12 bases spanning the gap. This CDR3 has 14 amino acids. CDR1 and CDR2 (germline): SGHTA, FQGTGA. The CDR3 loop is CASSLVGDQDTQYF. In DNA form, the CDR3 reads TGTGCCAGCAGCTTAGTAGGAGACCAGGATACGCAGTATTTT.

The chain couples TRBV7-6 to TRBJ2-6, with D hard to call. The CDR3 loop spans 14 amino acids. V lost 3 bases and J 3 bases, leaving 6 bases between the germline ends. In germline, CDR1 is SGHVS, CDR2 FNYEAQ. CDR3 in amino acids: CASSLLRGANVLTF. Here the CDR3 DNA reads TGTGCCAGCAGCTTGTTACGTGGGGCCAACGTCCTGACTTTC.

The genes are TRBV29-1 and TRBJ1-5; 9 nucleotides align to TRBD1. CDR1 is SQVTM, CDR2 ANQGSEA, per germline. The V gene end was trimmed by 6 bases and the J gene end by 5 bases; junction bases not matched to a gene: 5. This CDR3 region has 13 residues. The CDR3 nucleotides read TGCAGCGTAGTACAGGGGGCAGATCAGCCCCAGCATTTT. It codes for CSVVQGADQPQHF.

For this clone: At one end, the junction sequence differs from germline, possibly due to a read error. The chain joins TRBV5-5 to TRBJ1-4, with 9 bases lining up with TRBD1. This CDR3 region has 16 residues. In germline, CDR1 is SGHKS, CDR2 YYEKEE (reference sequence). Here the CDR3 reads CASSSIPTGGNENLFF. Written as DNA, the CDR3 is TGTGCCAGCAGCTCCATCCCGACAGGGGGTAATGAAAACCTGTTTTTT.

The V gene is TRBV7-9, the J gene TRBJ2-3; D perhaps matches TRBD2 (5 bases). Trimming removed 3 bases at V and 0 bases at J, with 10 bases between. CDR3 length: 15 amino acids. Germline V CDR1 and CDR2: SEHNR, FQNEAQ (reference sequence). This CDR3 is CASSFGADSTDTQYF. For the CDR3, the DNA is TGTGCCAGCAGCTTCGGAGCGGACAGCACAGATACGCAGTATTTT.

J is TRBJ2-3 and V is TRBV19; weak D call: TRBD1 (6 bases). This CDR3 region has 15 residues. V was cut by 6 bases and J by 6 bases, with 19 bases left in between. Germline CDR1 reads LNHDA; CDR2 reads SQIVND (reference sequence). CDR3 sequence reads: CASRTAGNGGDTQYF. In nucleotides, the CDR3 is TGTGCCAGTAGGACCGCTGGGAATGGGGGCGATACGCAGTATTTT.

The rearrangement joins TRBV27 to TRBJ1-5, with D maybe TRBD1 (5 bases). Germline V CDR1 and CDR2: MNHEY, SMNVEV (reference sequence). The CDR3 extends over 14 amino acids. V was clipped by 5 bases and J by 3 bases, with 11 bases between them. CDR3 DNA: TGTGCCAGCAGTCGTTCGACAGTCAATCAGCCCCAGCATTTT. This sequence encodes CASSRSTVNQPQHF.

The chain links TRBV24-1 to TRBJ1-1; TRBD1 might be the D (6 bases). Germline CDR1 reads KGHDR; CDR2 reads SFDVKD. V shed 1 base and J shed 10 bases, with 15 bases lying between them. CDR3 length: 14 amino acids. The CDR3 DNA reads as TGTGCCACCAGTGATTTCCCGACAGGCTGTAGAGCTTTCTTT. This encodes CATSDFPTGCRAFF.